Listed below are T cell receptor beta chains from one sample, sequenced in a study of cytomegalovirus exposure and HLA in healthy donors. Measured with immunoSEQ multiplex PCR; TCRdb has only the in-frame clones, and not every one. The sample totals 20,000 to 25,000 clones; its top ten clones hold roughly 23%. Source material: PBMCs. The receptors were sampled from a man aged 55 to 70 in good health and CMV-seropositive. The CDR3 runs from the conserved cysteine through the conserved F or W. A D gene is named only where the DNA matches it firmly.

>TRBD2|TRBJ2-3|TRBV5-1
TGCGCCAGCAGCCGGACGGGGGGGCGCGGACTTAGCACAGATACGCAGTATTTT
CASSRTGGRGLSTDTQYF
>.|TRBJ1-1|TRBV19
TGTGCCAGTAGCTCGACAGAGAAGCCCCCTGAAGCTTTCTTT
CASSSTEKPPEAFF
>.|TRBJ1-1|TRBV5-1
TGCGCCAGCAGCTTGGGGACAGATGATGAAGCTTTCTTT
CASSLGTDDEAFF
>.|TRBJ1-1|TRBV4-1
TGCGCCGGGGGGACGGACATGAACACTGAAGCTTTCTTT
CAGGTDMNTEAFF
>TRBD1|TRBJ2-5|TRBV6-1
TGTGCCAGCAGTGAATACAGAATGGGACAGCAAGAGACCCAGTACTTC
CASSEYRMGQQETQYF
>TRBD1|TRBJ2-5|TRBV7-9
TGTGCCAGCAGCCTCCAGGGACAGCCCCAAGAGACCCAGTACTTC
CASSLQGQPQETQYF
>TRBD2|TRBJ2-7|TRBV29-1
TGCAGCGTGGAGCGGGATGCCTACGAGCAGTACTTC
CSVERDAYEQYF
>TRBD1|TRBJ1-3|TRBV9
TGTGCCAGCAGCGCACTACAGGGGCACTCTGGAAACACCATATATTTT
CASSALQGHSGNTIYF
>.|TRBJ1-1|TRBV5-1
TGCGCCAGCAGGTCAGAGGGGGTAAGCACTGAAGCTTTCTTT
CASRSEGVSTEAFF
>TRBD1|TRBJ1-3|TRBV5-8
TGTGCCAGCAGCCCTGGACAGGGGGGGAACACCATATATTTT
CASSPGQGGNTIYF
>TRBD2|TRBJ2-1|TRBV29-1
TGCAGCGTTGAGGGACTAGCGGTATACAATGAGCAGTTCTTC
CSVEGLAVYNEQFF
>TRBD2|TRBJ2-3|TRBV7-9
TGTGCCAGCAGCTTAGCGCCTAGCGGGAGTGCAGATACGCAGTATTTT
CASSLAPSGSADTQYF
>.|TRBJ1-5|TRBV6-5
TGTGCCAGCAGGCCCCCGGGGGTTGTTCAGCCCCAGCATTTT
CASRPPGVVQPQHF
>.|TRBJ1-1|TRBV5-4
TGTGCCAGCAGCTCGGGACACCCTATGAACACTGAAGCTTTCTTT
CASSSGHPMNTEAFF
>TRBD1|TRBJ2-5|TRBV5-1
TGCGCCACCACCACCGGGACAGGGCTTCAGACCCAGTACTTC
CATTTGTGLQTQYF
>.|TRBJ1-5|TRBV4-2
TGTGCCAGCAGCCGCGACTCAGGGAGCAATCAGCCCCAGCATTTT
CASSRDSGSNQPQHF
>TRBD2|TRBJ2-7|TRBV2
TGTGCCAGCAGTGAAGGCGGGAGCGCCGCCTACGAGCAGTACTTC
CASSEGGSAAYEQYF
>TRBD2|TRBJ2-2|TRBV30
TGTGCCTGGAGTGTATGGGGGAGCGGGAGAGGGGAGCTGTTTTTT
CAWSVWGSGRGELFF
>.|TRBJ2-6|TRBV27
TGTGCCAGCAGTTCCCAGGGGTCCCTACCGTCTGGGGCCAACGTCCTGACTTTC
CASSSQGSLPSGANVLTF
>TRBD1|TRBJ2-7|TRBV7-9
TGTGCCAGCAGCCCCTTGGACAGGACCTACGAGCAGTACTTC
CASSPLDRTYEQYF
>.|TRBJ2-2|TRBV6-1
TGTGCCAGCAGTGACCTGAGGGTAACGAACACCGGGGAGCTGTTTTTT
CASSDLRVTNTGELFF
>.|TRBJ2-7|TRBV7-9
TGTGCCAGACCGGTCGTCCACCATAACTCCTACGAGCAGTACTTC
CARPVVHHNSYEQYF
>.|TRBJ2-7|TRBV30
TGTGCCTGGAGTGCTGACAGAGGCTACGAGCAGTACTTC
CAWSADRGYEQYF
>TRBD1|TRBJ1-2|TRBV5-6
TGTGCCAGCGGGTTCCGGGACAGGGTTGGGTATGGCTACACCTTC
CASGFRDRVGYGYTF
>.|TRBJ2-7|TRBV10-3
TGTGCCACCCTTCAGCGGAGGGCCTACGAGCAGTACTTC
CATLQRRAYEQYF
>.|TRBJ2-7|TRBV7-9
TGTGCCAGCAGCATTAACGGCGGCTACGAGCAGTACTTC
CASSINGGYEQYF
>.|TRBJ2-1|TRBV6-6
TGTGCCAGCAGGCTGACTTTTGAGCAGTTCTTC
CASRLTFEQFF
>TRBD2|TRBJ2-7|TRBV4-1
TGCGCCAGCAGCCTAACTAGCGGCTACTCCTACGAGCAGTACTTC
CASSLTSGYSYEQYF
>.|TRBJ1-5|TRBV7-6
TGTGCCAGCAGCAAGTCCGGGGATGCCCCTGCCCAGCATTTT
CASSKSGDAPAQHF
>TRBD1|TRBJ2-7|TRBV5-6
TGTGCCAGCAGCTTCAGGGGGCGGTACGAGCAGTACTTC
CASSFRGRYEQYF
>.|TRBJ2-1|TRBV2
TGTGCCAGCAGAGTACTACTAGTTAATGAGCAGTTCTTC
CASRVLLVNEQFF
>.|TRBJ2-7|TRBV7-9
TGTGCCAGCAGCTTAGCCAGGTCCTACGAGCAGTACTTC
CASSLARSYEQYF
>TRBD1|TRBJ2-7|TRBV5-6
TGTGCCAGCAGTGGGGGCATTTGGGACAGGGCCTCCTACGAGCAGTACTTC
CASSGGIWDRASYEQYF
>.|TRBJ2-5|TRBV29-1
TGCAGCGTTGCCGGGAGAAGAGAGACCCAGTACTTC
CSVAGRRETQYF
>.|TRBJ2-2|TRBV5-1
TGCGCCAGCAGAATGGTAGAGGCCGGGGAGCTGTTTTTT
CASRMVEAGELFF
>TRBD2|TRBJ2-1|TRBV7-2
TGTGCCACCTCGGGGACTAGCGGCTACAATGAGCAGTTCTTC
CATSGTSGYNEQFF
>TRBD1|TRBJ1-4|TRBV11-2
TGTGCCAGCAGCCCGGACAGGGATGCGGTTGAAAAACTGTTTTTT
CASSPDRDAVEKLFF
>.|TRBJ2-3|TRBV5-4
TGTGCCAGCAGCTTGGGTTTAGTTATGGATACGCAGTATTTT
CASSLGLVMDTQYF
>TRBD1|TRBJ2-3|TRBV5-1
TGCGCCAGCAGCTTGTCAAAGGGACAGGGGACCGATACGCAGTATTTT
CASSLSKGQGTDTQYF
>TRBD1|TRBJ1-1|TRBV9
TGTGCCAGCAGCCCACAGGGACAGTTGAACACTGAAGCTTTCTTT
CASSPQGQLNTEAFF
>TRBD1|TRBJ2-7|TRBV10-3
TGTGCCATCACCCCCGGACAGGGTGTCGAGCAGTACTTC
CAITPGQGVEQYF
>TRBD1|TRBJ1-4|TRBV7-9
TGTGCCAGCAGCCAGCTCCGGACAGGGAATGAAAAACTGTTTTTT
CASSQLRTGNEKLFF
>TRBD1|TRBJ2-7|TRBV19
TGTGCCAGCACCCCGGGACAGCAGAGCTCCTACGAGCAGTACTTC
CASTPGQQSSYEQYF
>TRBD1|TRBJ1-2|TRBV14
TGTGCCAGCAGCCAAGGTACGAGGAGGGGGCGAACGAACTATGGCTACACCTTC
CASSQGTRRGRTNYGYTF
>.|TRBJ2-7|TRBV18
TGTGCCAGCTCACCCTCTGGACTGACGACCTACGAGCAGTACTTC
CASSPSGLTTYEQYF
>TRBD2|TRBJ2-3|TRBV30
TGTGCCTGGAGTGGGACTAGCGGAACCGGTACGCAGTATTTT
CAWSGTSGTGTQYF
>TRBD1|TRBJ1-5|TRBV6-1
TGTGCCAGCGTTTCGACAGGGTATAGCAATCAGCCCCAGCATTTT
CASVSTGYSNQPQHF
>.|TRBJ1-2|TRBV30
TGTGCCTGGAGTGGGACAGCCCGGGGTGGCTACACCTTC
CAWSGTARGGYTF
>.|TRBJ2-3|TRBV5-1
TGCGCCAGCAGCTTGGGCTTCATAGACACAGATACGCAGTATTTT
CASSLGFIDTDTQYF
>.|TRBJ1-2|TRBV15
TGTGCCACCCGGGAGGGGGGCAGCTATGGCTACACCTTC
CATREGGSYGYTF
>TRBD2|TRBJ2-7|TRBV6-5
TGTGCCAGCAGGGGGTTAGCGGGAGGGGTGTACGAGCAGTACTTC
CASRGLAGGVYEQYF
>.|TRBJ2-1|TRBV30
TGTGCCTGGAGCCGCCGTGTTGAGGGAGCAGCCTACAATGAGCAGTTCTTC
CAWSRRVEGAAYNEQFF
>.|TRBJ1-1|TRBV19
TGTGCCAGTAGTTCCGGCCCAGGGTCCACTGAAGCTTTCTTT
CASSSGPGSTEAFF
>TRBD2|TRBJ2-7|TRBV6-6
TGTGCCAGCAGCTTAGCGGGGATCACCTACGAGCAGTACTTC
CASSLAGITYEQYF
>TRBD2|TRBJ2-5|TRBV15
TGTGCCACCAGCAGAGGCCTGACTAGCGGGAGGGCCGGAGAGACCCAGTACTTC
CATSRGLTSGRAGETQYF
>TRBD2|TRBJ2-3|TRBV29-1
TGCAGCGCGCCGAATAGCGGGGTTTTCGGAGATACGCAGTATTTT
CSAPNSGVFGDTQYF
>TRBD2|TRBJ2-7|TRBV2
TGTGCCAGCAGTGACCGACTAGCGGGAGGCGAGCAGTACTTC
CASSDRLAGGEQYF
>.|TRBJ2-1|TRBV30
TGTGCCTGGACCCACTACAATGAGCAGTTCTTC
CAWTHYNEQFF
>.|TRBJ1-1|TRBV5-1
TGCGCCAGCAGCTCCTCTTTGAACACTGAAGCTTTCTTT
CASSSSLNTEAFF